This TCR beta chain comes out of a study of T cell responses to AZD1222 COVID-19 vaccine. Study-level points and caveats: Clonal diversity may have been underestimated in mostly white British donors. Spike-wide vaccine-associated CD4 TCRs dominated at 160-218 and 743-854. Just a handful of AZD1222 recipients were seropositive at baseline.

In the case of this clone: Its target is not known.

Germline values: CDR1 SQVTM, CDR2 ANQGSEA. The CDR3 is made up of 14 amino acids. V was cut by 7 bases and J by 2 bases, with 15 bases left in between. Method: immunoSEQ multiplex PCR; TCRdb's copy keeps in-frame clones and lacks some. The table includes roughly 45,000 clones, about 83% detected once. The TCR sequence derives from an adult in good health. The material was peripheral blood, obtained on day 0 of AZD1222 vaccination. This chain connects TRBV29-1 to TRBJ1-3, with unresolved D. The CDR3 region has the DNA TGCAGCGCCGTGGATAGTTTTCCTGGAAACACCATATATTTT. It specifies CSAVDSFPGNTIYF.